The entry below describes one T cell receptor beta chain. The data are from a study of blood T cell repertoires in COVID-19. In the study overall: Acute and convalescent COVID-19 samples came from the United States, Italy and Spain.

This CDR3 has 16 amino acids. V lost 5 bases to trimming and J lost 7 bases; unmatched junction nucleotides: 10. The germline gives CDR1 SEHNR, CDR2 FQNEAQ (reference sequence). As handled by the study authors: Amplification from reference gene primers served as the basis for estimated nucleated cell counts. Measured with immunoSEQ multiplex PCR; TCRdb has only the in-frame clones, and not every one. V, J and clone size are taken as reported in that table, and D and trimming were inferred from the DNA itself. The data show around 80,000 clones, about 83% seen once. The source of this sequence is a human donor in a cohort sampled during active COVID-19. The rearrangement joins TRBV7-9 to TRBJ2-2; 10 bases map to TRBD2. The source material was peripheral blood. CDR3 residues: CASSRGSGRAYGELFF. The CDR3 DNA follows: TGTGCCAGCAGCCGCGGAAGCGGGAGGGCCTACGGGGAGCTGTTTTTT. The full variable domain, in which reference TRBV7-9 and TRBJ2-2 provide the parts outside the CDR3, is DTGVSQNPRHKITKRGQNVTFRCDPISEHNRLYWYRQTLGQGPEFLTYFQNEAQLEKSRLLSDRFSAERPKGSFSTLEIQRTEQGDSAMYLCASSRGSGRAYGELFFGEGSRLTVL.